The clone carrying this T cell receptor beta chain is labeled medium-sized. Its cognate antigen is unknown. The sample originates from a study of OX40 agonist ivuxolimab in advanced cancers. General study points: Clonal expansion from baseline to week 6 occurred in both CD4+ and CD8+ T cells.

This table comes from immunoSEQ multiplex PCR, and its TCRdb copy is limited to in-frame clones, with some not included. This sample yields 66,000 or so clones, of which less than 85% are seen a single time; under 4.5% belongs to the top ten. V shed 1 base, J shed 5 bases, and the junction held 6 bases outside the gene matches. The CDR3 runs 16 residues. Germline loops: CDR1 MNHEY, CDR2 SVGAGI. The sequence was collected from an adult with an advanced solid tumor such as melanoma, head and neck, liver or kidney cancer. The sequencing used CD4+ or CD8+ T cells sorted from blood, collected in a trial of the OX40 agonist ivuxolimab. The rearrangement joins TRBV6-5 to TRBJ2-5, with 11 bases lining up with TRBD1. For the CDR3, the DNA is TGTGCCAGCAGTTACTTGAGGACAGGGGGCGGGGAGACCCAGTACTTC. Protein: CASSYLRTGGGETQYF.